The 12 T cell receptor beta chains given below trace back to one sample, sequenced in a study of blood T cell repertoires in COVID-19. Some clones are missing from TCRdb's copy, which holds only in-frame ones; the method was immunoSEQ multiplex PCR. There are about 190,000 clones in the sample; about 82% occur only once, and over 5% lies in the top ten. Sequenced material: peripheral blood. Receptor source: a young woman with acute or convalescent COVID-19.

J is TRBJ1-5 and V is TRBV27; possibly TRBD1 for D (6 bases). Germline V gene data show CDR1 as MNHEY and CDR2 as SMNVEV (reference sequence). Trimming cost V 5 bases and J 6 bases, with 14 bases left between them. The CDR3 has 14 residues. CDR3 sequence reads: CASSRGQLSQPQHF. CDR3 bases: TGTGCCAGCAGTCGAGGACAGCTGTCTCAGCCCCAGCATTTT.

This CDR3 is CASSLALTEAFF. The CDR3 region has the DNA TGTGCCAGCAGCTTAGCCCTCACTGAAGCTTTCTTT. The rearrangement links TRBV7-9 to TRBJ1-1; D is uncertain. The CDR3 totals 12 residues. From germline, CDR1 is SEHNR and CDR2 FQNEAQ (reference sequence). Trimming removed 0 bases from V and 4 bases from J, with 3 bases in between.

This clone was picked up a small number of times. V gene TRBV4-1 combines with J gene TRBJ2-6, with 8 positions matching TRBD2. The V gene end was trimmed by 3 bases and the J gene end by 2 bases; junction bases not matched to a gene: 3. Germline V gene sequence: CDR1 MGHRA, CDR2 YSYEKL. CDR3 length: 16 amino acids. The CDR3 here is CASSHSTSAGANVLTF. DNA of the CDR3: TGCGCCAGCAGCCACTCGACTAGCGCTGGGGCCAACGTCCTGACTTTC.

The genes are TRBV7-9 and TRBJ2-7; 8 bases are a match to TRBD2. Trimming removed 5 bases from V and 2 bases from J; junction bases left unmatched: 5. CDR1 is SEHNR, CDR2 FQNEAQ, per germline (reference sequence). There are 14 residues in the CDR3. CDR3 in amino acids: CASSPGGGPYEQYF. The CDR3 DNA is TGTGCCAGCAGCCCCGGCGGGGGGCCCTACGAGCAGTACTTC.

V usage is TRBV19 and J usage is TRBJ1-5; TRBD1 agrees at 8 bases. From germline, CDR1 is LNHDA and CDR2 SQIVND (reference sequence). V shed 7 bases and J 4 bases; nucleotides not matched to a gene: 9. There are 15 residues in the CDR3. CDR3 region: CASNFRDRLNQPQHF. The CDR3 DNA is TGTGCCAGTAATTTCCGGGACAGGTTAAATCAGCCCCAGCATTTT.

Only one count was recorded for this clone. The rearrangement uses TRBV27 and TRBJ1-2; TRBD1 agrees at 9 bases. The CDR3 covers 16 residues. Looked up from germline, CDR1 is MNHEY and CDR2 is SMNVEV (reference sequence). Unmatched junction bases numbered 10, after V lost 6 bases and J lost 2 bases. The CDR3 bases are TGTGCCAGCAGCGCCTTTTCGGGACAGGGAAACTATGGCTACACCTTC. This codes for CASSAFSGQGNYGYTF.

This rearrangement joins TRBV27 to TRBJ1-5; D remains unclear. V was cut by 4 bases and J by 3 bases, with 10 bases left in between. Looked up from germline, CDR1 is MNHEY and CDR2 is SMNVEV (reference sequence). This CDR3 has 14 residues. The chain's CDR3 is CASSSLGPNQPQHF. As DNA, the CDR3 is TGTGCCAGCAGTTCCCTAGGCCCCAATCAGCCCCAGCATTTT.

This clone was seen more than once but under ten times. The chain links TRBV18 to TRBJ1-5; perhaps TRBD1 as D (5 bases). CDR3 length equals 14 residues. Trimming cost V 3 bases and J 3 bases, with 9 bases left between them. The germline V gene encodes CDR1 KGHSH and CDR2 LQKENI. In DNA, the CDR3 is TGTGCCAGCTCACCCCAGGGTATCAATCAGCCCCAGCATTTT. Amino acid sequence: CASSPQGINQPQHF.

The gene calls are TRBV7-6 and TRBJ2-3; a possible D gene is TRBD2 (5 bases). The CDR3 is made up of 17 amino acids. The germline V gene encodes CDR1 SGHVS and CDR2 FNYEAQ. Trimming left V 5 bases short and J 2 bases short, with 20 bases between. CDR3 coding DNA: TGTGCCAGCAGCCAACGGTCCGGGGATACCCACACAGATACGCAGTATTTT. Protein: CASSQRSGDTHTDTQYF.

The chain links TRBV29-1 to TRBJ1-6; 9 bases fit TRBD1. Per germline, CDR1 SQVTM and CDR2 ANQGSEA. The trim removed 4 bases at V and 7 bases at J, leaving 2 bases unmatched. CDR3 length equals 13 residues. The CDR3 sequence is CSVGDRANSPLHF. Here the CDR3 DNA reads TGCAGCGTTGGGGACAGGGCGAATTCACCCCTCCACTTT.

The V and J genes are TRBV15 and TRBJ1-6; D perhaps matches TRBD1 (5 bases). This CDR3 contains 14 residues. Per the germline V gene, CDR1 is LNHNV and CDR2 is YYDKDF (reference sequence). V was pared by 0 bases and J by 8 bases, with 8 bases between. CDR3 loop: CATSRDGGDSPLHF. CDR3 DNA sequence: TGTGCCACCAGCAGAGATGGGGGGGATTCACCCCTCCACTTT.

In its sample, this clone was seen a few times. The chain uses TRBV6-1 and TRBJ1-2; TRBD1 might be the D (6 bases). V was shortened by 0 bases and J by 4 bases, with 9 bases between the two germline ends. Germline lookup yields CDR1 MNHNS and CDR2 SASEGT. CDR3 length: 14 amino acids. As DNA, the CDR3 is TGTGCCAGCAGTGAAGCGACAGGTTCCTATGGCTACACCTTC. Residues: CASSEATGSYGYTF.